This T cell receptor (beta chain) was captured by sequencing in a study of T cell responses to AZD1222 COVID-19 vaccine. Broader study findings: Mostly white British, mostly female donors; authors suggested clonal diversity may be underestimated. Repertoire samples came only from after the peak T cell response. The study identified only a handful of AZD1222 recipients as seropositive at baseline.

It was second doses at about 4 or about 12 weeks that were pooled. The CDR3 has 12 residues. The J segment lost 7 bases and the V segment lost 10 bases, leaving 4 bases of the junction unmatched. Data came from immunoSEQ multiplex PCR; TCRdb stores just in-frame clones and leaves some out. The sample consists of over 60,000 clones, 80% of them appearing once. Comment on this clone: Antigen unknown.

This TCR came from an adult who received the AZD1222 COVID-19 vaccine. The sequences come from peripheral blood, collected 28 days after the second AZD1222 dose. The chain employs TRBV12-3 or TRBV12-4 and TRBJ1-1, with 12 nucleotides matching TRBD1. CDR3 in DNA: TGTGCCACGGGACAGGGGGCCAGTGAAGCTTTCTTT. Translating gives CATGQGASEAFF.